The text below deals with one TCR beta chain. Antigen: not known. The data stem from a study of T cells expressing NK-cell markers. Study-level points and caveats: These clonotypes also led the CD3+CD56-NKG2C+ fraction in a handful of donors. About 1.0-7.0% of CD8+ T cells in about six donors belonged to dominant NKG2C+ clonotypes.

CDR1 MNHNS and CDR2 SASEGT come from the germline V gene. The CDR3 covers 15 residues. TCRdb reprocessed the 5' RACE reads; each CDR3 protein has one entry and no DNA is given. Recorded for this sample: about 390,000 distinct CDR3 sequences. The TCR comes from a woman aged 50 to 60 in good health. This rearrangement joins TRBV6-1 to TRBJ2-1. The source material was blood T cells: a sorted CD56 or NKG2C T cell subset, CD4+ or CD8+ T cells, or bulk PBMC T cells (not recorded which). CDR3 region: CASSLSGSTYNEQFF.